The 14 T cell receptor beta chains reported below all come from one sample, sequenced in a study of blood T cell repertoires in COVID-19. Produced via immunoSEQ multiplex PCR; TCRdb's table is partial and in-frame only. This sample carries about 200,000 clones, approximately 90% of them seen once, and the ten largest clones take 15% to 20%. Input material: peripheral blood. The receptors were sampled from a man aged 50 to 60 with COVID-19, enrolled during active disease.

CDR3 amino acids: CASSLDIGETQYF. CDR3 coding DNA: TGTGCCAGCAGCTTAGACATCGGGGAGACCCAGTACTTC. This chain connects TRBV11-2 to TRBJ2-5; D unclear. Trimming cost V 0 bases and J 5 bases, with 7 bases left between them. The CDR3 loop spans 13 amino acids. The germline V gene encodes CDR1 SGHAT and CDR2 FQNNGV.

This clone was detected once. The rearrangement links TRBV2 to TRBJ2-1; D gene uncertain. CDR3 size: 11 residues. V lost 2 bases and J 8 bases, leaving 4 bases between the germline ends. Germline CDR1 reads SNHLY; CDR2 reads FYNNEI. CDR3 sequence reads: CASSELHEQFF. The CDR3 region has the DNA TGTGCCAGCAGTGAACTCCATGAGCAGTTCTTC.

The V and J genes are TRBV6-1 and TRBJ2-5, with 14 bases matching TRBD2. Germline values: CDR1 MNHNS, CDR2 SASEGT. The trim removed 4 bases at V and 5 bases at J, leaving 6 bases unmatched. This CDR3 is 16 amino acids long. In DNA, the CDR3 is TGTGCCAGCAGTGCTGGACTAGCGGGAGGACGGGAGACCCAGTACTTC. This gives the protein CASSAGLAGGRETQYF.

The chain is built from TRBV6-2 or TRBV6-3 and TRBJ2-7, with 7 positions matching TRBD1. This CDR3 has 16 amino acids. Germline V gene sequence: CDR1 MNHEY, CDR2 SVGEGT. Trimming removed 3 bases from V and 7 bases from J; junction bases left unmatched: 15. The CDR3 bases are TGTGCCAGCAGTTATGAGCCCTCCGGGACAGTGAGGGAGCAGTACTTC. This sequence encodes CASSYEPSGTVREQYF.

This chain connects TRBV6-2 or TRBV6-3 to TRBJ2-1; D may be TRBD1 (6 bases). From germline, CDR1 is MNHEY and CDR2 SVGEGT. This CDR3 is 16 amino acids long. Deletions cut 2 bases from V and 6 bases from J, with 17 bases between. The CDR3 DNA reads TGTGCCAGCAGTTACCCCAACAGGGACGCAGGCAATGAGCAGTTCTTC. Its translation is CASSYPNRDAGNEQFF.

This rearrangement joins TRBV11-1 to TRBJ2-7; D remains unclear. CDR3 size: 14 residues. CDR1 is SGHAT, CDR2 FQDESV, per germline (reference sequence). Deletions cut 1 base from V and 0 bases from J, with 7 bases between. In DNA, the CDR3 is TGTGCCAGCAGCTTAGACAGCTACTCCTACGAGCAGTACTTC. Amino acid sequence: CASSLDSYSYEQYF.

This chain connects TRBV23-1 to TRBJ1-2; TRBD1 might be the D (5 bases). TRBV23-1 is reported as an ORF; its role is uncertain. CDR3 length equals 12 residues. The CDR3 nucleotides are TGCGGAAGGGCAGGGAACTTGGGTGGCTACACCTTC. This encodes CGRAGNLGGYTF.

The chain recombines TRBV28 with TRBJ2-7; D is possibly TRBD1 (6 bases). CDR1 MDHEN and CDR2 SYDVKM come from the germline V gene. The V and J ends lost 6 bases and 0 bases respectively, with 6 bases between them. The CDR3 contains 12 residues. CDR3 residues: CASRTGSYEQYF. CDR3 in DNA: TGTGCCAGCAGGACAGGCTCCTACGAGCAGTACTTC.

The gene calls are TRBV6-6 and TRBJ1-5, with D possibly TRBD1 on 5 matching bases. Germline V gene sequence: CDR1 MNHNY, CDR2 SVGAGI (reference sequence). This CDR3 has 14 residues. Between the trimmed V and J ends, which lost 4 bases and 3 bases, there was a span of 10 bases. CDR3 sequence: CASSWGEDNQPQHF. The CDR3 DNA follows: TGTGCCAGCAGTTGGGGGGAGGACAATCAGCCCCAGCATTTT.

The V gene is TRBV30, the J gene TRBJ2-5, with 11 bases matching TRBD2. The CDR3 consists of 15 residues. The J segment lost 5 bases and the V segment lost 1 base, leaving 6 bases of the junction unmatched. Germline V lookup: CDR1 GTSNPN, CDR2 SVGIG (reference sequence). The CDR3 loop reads CAWSGVAGGGETQYF. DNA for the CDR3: TGTGCCTGGAGTGGGGTAGCGGGAGGGGGGGAGACCCAGTACTTC.

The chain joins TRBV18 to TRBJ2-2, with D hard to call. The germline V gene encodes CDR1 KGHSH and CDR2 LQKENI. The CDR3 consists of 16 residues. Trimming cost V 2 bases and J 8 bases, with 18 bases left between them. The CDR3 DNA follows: TGTGCCAGCTCACCATTCGAGCGTGTAGGATTTGGGGAGCTGTTTTTT. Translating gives CASSPFERVGFGELFF.

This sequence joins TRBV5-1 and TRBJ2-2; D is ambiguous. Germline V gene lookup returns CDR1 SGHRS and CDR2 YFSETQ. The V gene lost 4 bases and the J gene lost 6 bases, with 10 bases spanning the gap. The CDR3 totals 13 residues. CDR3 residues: CASSTGGPGELFF. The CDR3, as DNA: TGCGCCAGCAGCACCGGTGGGCCCGGGGAGCTGTTTTTT.

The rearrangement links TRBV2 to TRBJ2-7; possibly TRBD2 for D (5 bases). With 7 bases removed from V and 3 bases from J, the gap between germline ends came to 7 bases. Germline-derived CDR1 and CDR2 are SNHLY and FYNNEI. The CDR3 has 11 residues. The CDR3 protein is CASKRDYEQYF. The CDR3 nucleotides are TGTGCCAGCAAACGGGACTACGAGCAGTACTTC.

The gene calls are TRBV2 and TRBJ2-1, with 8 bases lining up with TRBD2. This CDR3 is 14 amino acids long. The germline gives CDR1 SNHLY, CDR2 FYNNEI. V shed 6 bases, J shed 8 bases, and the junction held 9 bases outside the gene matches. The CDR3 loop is CASRRTSREYEQFF. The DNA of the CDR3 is TGTGCCAGCAGACGGACTAGCCGAGAGTATGAGCAGTTCTTC.